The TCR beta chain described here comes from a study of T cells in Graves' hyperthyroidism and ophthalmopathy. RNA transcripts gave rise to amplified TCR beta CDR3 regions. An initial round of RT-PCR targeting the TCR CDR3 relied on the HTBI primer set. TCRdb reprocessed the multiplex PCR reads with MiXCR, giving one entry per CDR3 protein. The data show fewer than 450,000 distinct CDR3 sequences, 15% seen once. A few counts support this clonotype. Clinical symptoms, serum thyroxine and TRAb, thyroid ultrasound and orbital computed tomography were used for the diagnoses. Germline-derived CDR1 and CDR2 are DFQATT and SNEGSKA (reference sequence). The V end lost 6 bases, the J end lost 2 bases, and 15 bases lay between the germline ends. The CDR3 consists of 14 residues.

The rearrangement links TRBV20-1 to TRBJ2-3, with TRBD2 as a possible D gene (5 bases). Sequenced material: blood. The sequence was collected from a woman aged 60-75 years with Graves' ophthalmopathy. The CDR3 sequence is CSALDPGSTDTQYF. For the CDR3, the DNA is TGCAGTGCGTTAGATCCGGGGTCCACAGATACGCAGTATTTT.